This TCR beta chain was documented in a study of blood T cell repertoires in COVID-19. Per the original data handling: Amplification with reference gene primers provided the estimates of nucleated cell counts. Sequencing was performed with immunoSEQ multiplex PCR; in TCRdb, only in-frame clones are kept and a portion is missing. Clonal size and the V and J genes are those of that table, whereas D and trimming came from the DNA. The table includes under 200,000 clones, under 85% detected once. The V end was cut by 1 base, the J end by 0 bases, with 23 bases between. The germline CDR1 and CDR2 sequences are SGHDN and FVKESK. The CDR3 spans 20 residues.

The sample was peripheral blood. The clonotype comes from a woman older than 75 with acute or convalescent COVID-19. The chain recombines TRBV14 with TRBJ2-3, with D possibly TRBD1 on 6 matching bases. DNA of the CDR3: TGTGCCAGCAGCCAAGCCGGTACGTTTGCAGGGACAATCAGCACAGATACGCAGTATTTT. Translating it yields CASSQAGTFAGTISTDTQYF.